Below, 9 T cell receptor beta chains from the same sample are listed, as sequenced in a study of long-term antiretroviral therapy in people with HIV. At survey level, the immunoSEQ assay was run in its v3.0 version. Profiling relied on immunoSEQ multiplex PCR, and the TCRdb table lists in-frame clones only, not all of them. In the table there are some 25,000 clones, approximately 82% of which are singletons. Here the sequenced sample was unsorted PBMCs, taken 3 years after starting antiretroviral therapy. Receptor source: a man aged 50 or older with HIV.

The rearrangement links TRBV19 to TRBJ2-1; 8 bases are shared with TRBD2. There are 15 residues in the CDR3. The junction had 2 bases not matched to a gene; V was cut back by 3 bases and J by 1 base. The germline V gene encodes CDR1 LNHDA and CDR2 SQIVND (reference sequence). For the CDR3, the DNA is TGTGCCAGTAGTATCGCGGGGGGTTCCTACAATGAGCAGTTCTTC. Amino acids: CASSIAGGSYNEQFF. The full variable domain, rest sourced from reference TRBV19 and TRBJ2-1, is DGGITQSPKYLFRKEGQNVTLSCEQNLNHDAMYWYRQDPGQGLRLIYYSQIVNDFQKGDIAEGYSVSREKKESFPLTVTSAQKNPTAFYLCASSIAGGSYNEQFFGPGTRLTVL.

The rearrangement uses TRBV7-9 and TRBJ2-7; 9 positions agree with TRBD1. CDR3 length: 14 residues. V shed 6 bases and J 1 base; nucleotides not matched to a gene: 4. CDR1 is SEHNR and CDR2 is FQNEAQ in the germline V gene (reference sequence). The DNA of the CDR3 is TGTGCCAGCAGGACCGGGACAGGGTCCTACGAGCAGTACTTC. Its protein product is CASRTGTGSYEQYF. Using reference TRBV7-9 and TRBJ2-7 for the parts outside the CDR3, the full variable domain is DTGVSQNPRHKITKRGQNVTFRCDPISEHNRLYWYRQTLGQGPEFLTYFQNEAQLEKSRLLSDRFSAERPKGSFSTLEIQRTEQGDSAMYLCASRTGTGSYEQYFGPGTRLTVT.

The V and J genes are TRBV9 and TRBJ2-7; no definite D call. The germline gives CDR1 SGDLS, CDR2 YYNGEE. V was pared by 0 bases and J by 3 bases, with 7 bases between. This CDR3 region has 13 residues. Here the CDR3 reads CASSVADRYEQYF. The CDR3 region has the DNA TGTGCCAGCAGCGTAGCTGACCGCTACGAGCAGTACTTC.

The rearrangement uses TRBV4-1 and TRBJ2-7; D ambiguous. The CDR3 totals 13 residues. Germline V lookup: CDR1 MGHRA, CDR2 YSYEKL. Trimming took off 3 bases at V and 4 bases at J, with 10 bases between the two ends. The DNA for the CDR3 is TGCGCCAGCAGCCAGGGCAGGCAATACGAGCAGTACTTC. Translated: CASSQGRQYEQYF.

J is TRBJ2-3 and V is TRBV6-1, with 7 bases that match TRBD1. Germline trimming cut 2 bases from V and 4 bases from J; bases unmatched to any gene: 15. This CDR3 contains 18 residues. Per the germline V gene, CDR1 is MNHNS and CDR2 is SASEGT. DNA of the CDR3: TGTGCCAGCAGTGAATCATCAGTCACGGCCACAGGGGCAGATACGCAGTATTTT. Translated, it gives CASSESSVTATGADTQYF.

The CDR3 loop reads CASSEYKGQGGYNEQFF. The DNA for the CDR3 is TGTGCCAGCAGTGAATATAAGGGACAGGGTGGCTACAATGAGCAGTTCTTC. V usage is TRBV25-1 and J usage is TRBJ2-1; TRBD1 matches at 9 bases. V lost 0 bases and J lost 3; bases outside the gene matches: 6. Germline V gene lookup returns CDR1 MGHDK and CDR2 SYGVNS. CDR3 size: 17 residues.

This sequence joins TRBV28 and TRBJ1-3, with 8 bases aligning to TRBD1. This CDR3 region has 15 residues. Germline CDR1 is MDHEN and CDR2 is SYDVKM. Trimming at V came to 7 bases and at J to 0 bases, leaving 5 bases not matched to a gene. The CDR3 spells CASIRGTGSGNTIYF. Here the CDR3 DNA reads TGTGCCAGCATCCGAGGGACAGGCTCTGGAAACACCATATATTTT.

The V call is TRBV27, the J call TRBJ1-6; D remains unclear. The CDR3 is made up of 14 amino acids. From germline, CDR1 is MNHEY and CDR2 SMNVEV (reference sequence). V gave up 1 base and J gave up 7 bases, with 8 bases separating them. This CDR3 is CASSLFGGNSPLHF. DNA for the CDR3: TGTGCCAGCAGTTTATTTGGTGGGAATTCACCCCTCCACTTT.

This chain joins TRBV7-2 and TRBJ1-4; 7 positions match TRBD1. Germline CDR1 SGHTA, CDR2 FQGNSA. The CDR3 is made up of 15 amino acids. The V gene end was trimmed by 5 bases and the J gene end by 7 bases; junction bases not matched to a gene: 10. CDR3 residues: CASSRGDRPAEKLFF. The CDR3 DNA reads TGTGCCAGCAGCAGAGGGGACAGACCAGCTGAAAAACTGTTTTTT.